A selection of T cell receptor beta chains follows, all from one sample in a study of blood T cell repertoires in COVID-19. The assay was immunoSEQ multiplex PCR, and TCRdb's table has in-frame clones only and misses some. The data show roughly 63,000 clones, about 74% seen once. The material sequenced was peripheral blood. These receptors were collected from an elderly woman with acute or convalescent COVID-19. Each CDR3 is given with its conserved first and last residue. The order of the fields is J gene, D gene, V gene, clone size, CDR3 DNA, CDR3 protein. D genes are given only for firm matches. Where a row states a size, it is once, few, many or the class of an expanded clone; other rows omit it.

j_gene: TRBJ2-7; d_gene: .; v_gene: TRBV7-2; abundance: few; CDR3nt: TGTGCCAGCAGTTTTAGATCTGGCGAGCAGTACTTC; CDR3aa: CASSFRSGEQYF
j_gene: TRBJ1-1; d_gene: .; v_gene: TRBV30; abundance: .; CDR3nt: TGTGCCTGGAGTACCCAAGGAGGGATCACTGAAGCTTTCTTT; CDR3aa: CAWSTQGGITEAFF
j_gene: TRBJ2-3; d_gene: .; v_gene: TRBV5-1; abundance: few; CDR3nt: TGCGCCAGCAGCTTGGGGCTAGCGCAAGATACGCAGTATTTT; CDR3aa: CASSLGLAQDTQYF
j_gene: TRBJ2-5; d_gene: TRBD1; v_gene: TRBV5-1; abundance: .; CDR3nt: TGCGCCAGCAGCTTGGACCCAGACAGGGGGAGGGGCCAGTACTTC; CDR3aa: CASSLDPDRGRGQYF
j_gene: TRBJ2-7; d_gene: TRBD1; v_gene: TRBV19; abundance: .; CDR3nt: TGTGCCAGTAGTATACCCGGGACAGGGGTTGGCGAGCAGTACTTC; CDR3aa: CASSIPGTGVGEQYF
j_gene: TRBJ2-1; d_gene: TRBD1; v_gene: TRBV7-2; abundance: .; CDR3nt: TGTGCCAGCAGCCAGGACAGGGTGGGCGGAAATGAGCAGTTCTTC; CDR3aa: CASSQDRVGGNEQFF
j_gene: TRBJ2-3; d_gene: TRBD2; v_gene: TRBV18; abundance: .; CDR3nt: TGTGCCAGCTCACCATTCGGGAGCGGGAGGAGCACAGATACGCAGTATTTT; CDR3aa: CASSPFGSGRSTDTQYF
j_gene: TRBJ1-2; d_gene: TRBD1; v_gene: TRBV18; abundance: once; CDR3nt: TGTGCCAGCTCACTTGGGACAGCCAATAACTATGGCTACACCTTC; CDR3aa: CASSLGTANNYGYTF
j_gene: TRBJ2-7; d_gene: TRBD1; v_gene: TRBV7-2; abundance: .; CDR3nt: TGTGCCAGCAGCTTAGCGGGACAGGGTCCCTACGAGCAGTACTTC; CDR3aa: CASSLAGQGPYEQYF
j_gene: TRBJ2-2; d_gene: .; v_gene: TRBV10-2; abundance: .; CDR3nt: TGCGCCAGCAGTGACAGGGGGAACACCGGGGAGCTGTTTTTT; CDR3aa: CASSDRGNTGELFF
j_gene: TRBJ2-1; d_gene: .; v_gene: TRBV29-1; abundance: .; CDR3nt: TGCAGCGTTGAAGATAGGAGGAACTACAATGAGCAGTTCTTC; CDR3aa: CSVEDRRNYNEQFF
j_gene: TRBJ1-4; d_gene: .; v_gene: TRBV2; abundance: .; CDR3nt: TGTGCCAGCAGTGAAGGGCGGGGGCTTGGTGAAAAACTGTTTTTT; CDR3aa: CASSEGRGLGEKLFF
j_gene: TRBJ2-1; d_gene: TRBD2; v_gene: TRBV11-3; abundance: .; CDR3nt: TGTGCCAGCAGCTTAGGAGGTAGCGGGAGACGAGGTAATGAGCAGTTCTTC; CDR3aa: CASSLGGSGRRGNEQFF
j_gene: TRBJ2-3; d_gene: .; v_gene: TRBV12-3/TRBV12-4; abundance: few; CDR3nt: TGTGCCAGCAGTTTGGGCTCCGCAGATACGCAGTATTTT; CDR3aa: CASSLGSADTQYF
j_gene: TRBJ1-5; d_gene: .; v_gene: TRBV7-8; abundance: .; CDR3nt: TGTGCCAGCAGCTTTAGGTCGACAGCAAATAGCAATCAGCCCCAGCATTTT; CDR3aa: CASSFRSTANSNQPQHF
j_gene: TRBJ2-7; d_gene: .; v_gene: TRBV19; abundance: .; CDR3nt: TGTGCCAGTAGTATTGAGCGGGTCTCCTACGAGCAGTACTTC; CDR3aa: CASSIERVSYEQYF
j_gene: TRBJ2-1; d_gene: TRBD2; v_gene: TRBV18; abundance: .; CDR3nt: TGTGCCAGCTCAGCGGCAGGGCCTAGCGGCGATGAGCAGTTCTTC; CDR3aa: CASSAAGPSGDEQFF
j_gene: TRBJ1-5; d_gene: .; v_gene: TRBV10-3; abundance: once; CDR3nt: TGTGCCATCATCGAGAGGGGGTTGGGCAATCAGCCCCAGCATTTT; CDR3aa: CAIIERGLGNQPQHF
j_gene: TRBJ2-2; d_gene: TRBD2; v_gene: TRBV7-2; abundance: .; CDR3nt: TGTGCCAGCAGCATGACTAGCGGGAACACCGGGGAGCTGTTTTTT; CDR3aa: CASSMTSGNTGELFF
j_gene: TRBJ1-4; d_gene: .; v_gene: TRBV7-3; abundance: .; CDR3nt: TGTGCCAGCAGCTTAAACGGGGGGAATGAAAAACTGTTTTTT; CDR3aa: CASSLNGGNEKLFF
j_gene: TRBJ2-7; d_gene: TRBD2; v_gene: TRBV14; abundance: .; CDR3nt: TGTGCCAGCACACCCGGGACGGGGGGCTACGAGCAGTACTTC; CDR3aa: CASTPGTGGYEQYF
j_gene: TRBJ2-3; d_gene: .; v_gene: TRBV10-3; abundance: few; CDR3nt: TGTGCCATCAGTGCGGATAGCTTTCAAGCAGATACGCAGTATTTT; CDR3aa: CAISADSFQADTQYF
j_gene: TRBJ2-7; d_gene: .; v_gene: TRBV29-1; abundance: few; CDR3nt: TGCAGCGTCGCCATAAGACAGGGAGGACACGAGCAGTACTTC; CDR3aa: CSVAIRQGGHEQYF
j_gene: TRBJ2-1; d_gene: TRBD2; v_gene: TRBV4-2; abundance: .; CDR3nt: TGTGCCAGCAGCCAAGCTAGCGGGTCCTACAATGAGCAGTTCTTC; CDR3aa: CASSQASGSYNEQFF
j_gene: TRBJ1-1; d_gene: .; v_gene: TRBV10-3; abundance: .; CDR3nt: TGTGCCATCAATCCGGGACACCTGAACACTGAAGCTTTCTTT; CDR3aa: CAINPGHLNTEAFF
j_gene: TRBJ1-5; d_gene: .; v_gene: TRBV6-1; abundance: once; CDR3nt: TGTGCCAGCAGTGCCGGGACACAAATTTATAGCAATCAGCCCCAGCATTTT; CDR3aa: CASSAGTQIYSNQPQHF
j_gene: TRBJ2-1; d_gene: .; v_gene: TRBV5-6; abundance: .; CDR3nt: TGTGCCAGCAGAAAGACAGGGAGGTTGTATGAGCAGTTCTTC; CDR3aa: CASRKTGRLYEQFF
j_gene: TRBJ2-3; d_gene: .; v_gene: TRBV7-9; abundance: few; CDR3nt: TGTGCCAGCAGCTACGGAGCTTTTCCCACAGATACGCAGTATTTT; CDR3aa: CASSYGAFPTDTQYF
j_gene: TRBJ2-3; d_gene: TRBD2; v_gene: TRBV24-1; abundance: once; CDR3nt: TGTGCCACCAGTGCCGTTCCCTTCTCTGGACTAGCACGGGAGCTATGGCTCAGCACAGATACGCAGTATTTT; CDR3aa: CATSAVPFSGLARELWLSTDTQYF
j_gene: TRBJ2-7; d_gene: TRBD1; v_gene: TRBV27; abundance: .; CDR3nt: TGTGCCAGCAGTTATCCGGACAGGGGGCTATACGAGCAGTACTTC; CDR3aa: CASSYPDRGLYEQYF
j_gene: TRBJ1-5; d_gene: .; v_gene: TRBV6-5; abundance: .; CDR3nt: TGTGCCAGCAGCCAGGGGAGCAATCAGCCCCAGCATTTT; CDR3aa: CASSQGSNQPQHF
j_gene: TRBJ1-5; d_gene: .; v_gene: TRBV2; abundance: .; CDR3nt: TGTGCCAGCAGTGTGCAACAGGACAATCAGCCCCAGCATTTT; CDR3aa: CASSVQQDNQPQHF
j_gene: TRBJ1-5; d_gene: .; v_gene: TRBV19; abundance: .; CDR3nt: TGTGCCAGTAGGTCCACAGGGATCAGCAATCAGCCCCAGCATTTT; CDR3aa: CASRSTGISNQPQHF
j_gene: TRBJ2-1; d_gene: TRBD1; v_gene: TRBV7-2; abundance: .; CDR3nt: TGTGCCAGCAGCCCAGTACCCGGGACAGGGAGTGAGCAGTTCTTC; CDR3aa: CASSPVPGTGSEQFF
j_gene: TRBJ2-3; d_gene: TRBD2; v_gene: TRBV19; abundance: .; CDR3nt: TGTGCCAGTAGGACTCCGGGACTAGTTTCAGATACGCAGTATTTT; CDR3aa: CASRTPGLVSDTQYF
j_gene: TRBJ2-7; d_gene: TRBD1; v_gene: TRBV2; abundance: .; CDR3nt: TGTGCCAGCAGTGACAGGGGGCGAAGTCGCGAGCAGTACTTC; CDR3aa: CASSDRGRSREQYF
j_gene: TRBJ1-2; d_gene: TRBD1; v_gene: TRBV7-8; abundance: .; CDR3nt: TGTGCCAGCAGCCTGGACAGGGACGGTGGCTACACCTTC; CDR3aa: CASSLDRDGGYTF
j_gene: TRBJ2-3; d_gene: TRBD1; v_gene: TRBV11-3; abundance: .; CDR3nt: TGTGCCAGCAGTCTATCGACAGGGGGCAGGGATACGCAGTATTTT; CDR3aa: CASSLSTGGRDTQYF
j_gene: TRBJ2-1; d_gene: TRBD2; v_gene: TRBV14; abundance: few; CDR3nt: TGTGCCAGCAGCCAGGACGCGGGACTAGCCGGTGAGCAGTTCTTC; CDR3aa: CASSQDAGLAGEQFF
j_gene: TRBJ2-5; d_gene: TRBD1; v_gene: TRBV5-1; abundance: .; CDR3nt: TGCGCCAGCAGCTTGTCGTCCGGACAGGGACAAGAGACCCAGTACTTC; CDR3aa: CASSLSSGQGQETQYF
j_gene: TRBJ2-3; d_gene: .; v_gene: TRBV10-3; abundance: few; CDR3nt: TGTGCCATCAGTGAGTCACAGGGCACAGATACGCAGTATTTT; CDR3aa: CAISESQGTDTQYF
j_gene: TRBJ2-2; d_gene: TRBD2; v_gene: TRBV9; abundance: .; CDR3nt: TGTGCCAGCAGCACTAGCGGGATCCGGGGAACCGGGGAGCTGTTTTTT; CDR3aa: CASSTSGIRGTGELFF
j_gene: TRBJ2-3; d_gene: .; v_gene: TRBV7-2; abundance: .; CDR3nt: TGTGCCAGCAGCCGTATAGTAGCAGATACGCAGTATTTT; CDR3aa: CASSRIVADTQYF
j_gene: TRBJ1-5; d_gene: .; v_gene: TRBV10-3; abundance: .; CDR3nt: TGTGCCATCAGTGAGTCGACACGCACCAATCAGCCCCAGCATTTT; CDR3aa: CAISESTRTNQPQHF
j_gene: TRBJ2-3; d_gene: TRBD1; v_gene: TRBV24-1; abundance: .; CDR3nt: TGTGCCACCAGGGGGGACAGAGCCACAGATACGCAGTATTTT; CDR3aa: CATRGDRATDTQYF
j_gene: TRBJ1-6; d_gene: .; v_gene: TRBV6-5; abundance: .; CDR3nt: TGTGCCAGCAGTTACTCCGGGACTGGTAATTCACCCCTCCACTTT; CDR3aa: CASSYSGTGNSPLHF
j_gene: TRBJ2-4; d_gene: TRBD1; v_gene: TRBV7-2; abundance: .; CDR3nt: TGTGCCAGCAGCCAACAGAAGACAGGGCTCATTCAGTACTTC; CDR3aa: CASSQQKTGLIQYF
j_gene: TRBJ2-7; d_gene: .; v_gene: TRBV6-5; abundance: once; CDR3nt: TGTGCCAGCAGAGGGGATCCTGCGAGTTACGAGCAGTACTTC; CDR3aa: CASRGDPASYEQYF
j_gene: TRBJ1-1; d_gene: TRBD1; v_gene: TRBV7-9; abundance: .; CDR3nt: TGTGCCAGCACCCAGGGGGATGAAGCTTTCTTT; CDR3aa: CASTQGDEAFF
j_gene: TRBJ2-7; d_gene: .; v_gene: TRBV5-6; abundance: .; CDR3nt: TGTGCCAGCAGCTTGGACGAGTACGAGCAGTACTTC; CDR3aa: CASSLDEYEQYF
j_gene: TRBJ2-3; d_gene: .; v_gene: TRBV24-1; abundance: .; CDR3nt: TGTGCCACCAGTGGGTTTAAGTTCTCTCAACTAGACACAGATACGCAGTATTTT; CDR3aa: CATSGFKFSQLDTDTQYF
j_gene: TRBJ2-2; d_gene: TRBD1; v_gene: TRBV19; abundance: once; CDR3nt: TGTGCCAGTAGTCCGAGGGACAGGGGGACCGGGGAGCTGTTTTTT; CDR3aa: CASSPRDRGTGELFF